This T cell receptor beta chain was sequenced in a study of beta chain features in type 1 diabetes listed by TCRdb under 2018. Looking at the study overall: Patients and healthy donors did not differ in mean age, gender distribution, total cell number or subset yield. A total of roughly 98,000,000 sorted cells were examined across all samples, and RNA yield correlated strongly with the number of cells per subset. The study compared TCRB repertoires of sorted circulating CD4+ T cell subsets between recently diagnosed type 1 diabetes patients and matched healthy donors. Regulatory and stem cell-like memory subsets were isolated from only 8 patients and 8 healthy donors, whereas naive and central memory subsets came from all 30 or so donors. Study-level results and caveats: Because cDNA rather than genomic DNA was sequenced, highly expressing activated cells could have been over-represented, although no difference in activation and CD3 levels was found between groups. Shorter templates might have been favored by PCR, but patient and control samples were amplified and corrected together, so both groups would have been affected equally by any skew. Naive, central memory and regulatory TCRB repertoires appeared more similar among patients than among healthy donors. A moderate but significant shortening of TCRB CDR3 length was observed in type 1 diabetes patients in all four CD4+ subsets. At VDJ recombination sites, type 1 diabetes patients had fewer insertions and more deleted nucleotides, which implies abnormalities in thymic rearrangement. HLA sub-analyses involved small numbers of individuals, so any influence of HLA type on TCRB rearrangement remained unresolved.

All of the isolated RNA was reverse transcribed with the High Capacity cDNA Reverse Transcription Kit, so expressed TCRB transcripts were sequenced. Deep immunoSEQ sequencing was performed on naive, central memory and regulatory T cell samples, with an average of roughly 3.5 million total reads per sample. Sorted cells were lysed in RLT buffer and RNA was extracted with DNase-treated RNeasy Micro or Mini kits, depending on cell number. Each cell subset was processed on its own to prevent cross-contamination, while patient and healthy donor samples were processed together. The immunoSEQ multiplex PCR was used to amplify TCRB sequences from cDNA, yielding 87-bp fragments that span the CDR3 region. Amplicons were sequenced on the Illumina HiSeq platform. The published analysis was carried out like this. PCR bias was corrected computationally using synthetic template baselines, and reads within Hamming distance 2 were collapsed, with unmergeable singletons discarded. Reads were aligned against IMGT to assign V, D and J genes, CDR3 length and insertions or deletions at six rearrangement sites. Within each subset, clonotype counts were normalized to sorted cell number, and only after that were true diversity and Gini coefficients computed with the tcR R package. Repertoire sharing was quantified using the overlap coefficient calculated on TCRB nucleotide sequences. Held by TCRdb, this immuneACCESS table contains in-frame sequences only and omits some clones. Under half of the omission traces to an unresolved V gene where checked; the cause of the rest is unknown. Clone size and V and J calls were adopted from that table, with D and trimming inferred from the DNA. The sample table holds about 320,000 clones, of which around 15% were seen once. The ten largest clones represent 6.7% of the sample.

Inclusive of the bounding cysteine and phenylalanine, the CDR3 is 12 residues long. Only CDR3 DNA is held: 36 bases, read in frame from base 1. CDR1 and CDR2, per the germline V gene (reference sequence), are LNHNV and YYDKDF. V gives up 1 base and J gives up 8 bases, and the segment between their germline ends measures 6 bases. Each donor gave one peripheral blood draw, approximately 100 mL on average, collected into heparinised tubes. Naive, central memory, regulatory and stem cell-like memory CD4+ T cells were sorted on a BD FACSAria II using a panel including CD45RO, CCR7, CD25, CD127, CD95 and CD27. Every sorted population had a purity above 95%. PBMCs were isolated right away by Lymphoprep density gradient centrifugation and were stained directly, without culture. So that batch effects would be minimized, each experiment stained and sorted samples in pairs, pairing one healthy donor with one patient.

This clone was seen a few times. What this receptor recognizes is not known. Qualities for individual bases were not recorded, and no much larger clone is one base off. Sequencing used central memory CD4+ T cells from blood. The TCR sequence derives from a man aged 25 to 45 in good health. The chain was built from TRBV15 and TRBJ2-1; the D gene remains uncertain. The CDR3 sequence is CATSRGTHEQFF. The DNA sequence reads TGTGCCACCAGCAGAGGTACCCATGAGCAGTTCTTC.